These T cell receptor beta chains were read from a single sample in a study of identical twins. TCRdb re-analysed the 5' RACE reads in MiXCR, keeping a single row per CDR3 protein. This table has 550,000 to 700,000 distinct CDR3 sequences, 21% appearing once. These same records also appear under a second study, on T cells expressing NK-cell markers.

Input material: PBMCs. The receptors derive from a woman under 30 in good health. Each CDR3 is given with its conserved first and last residue. The D gene is left open where the match is weak. Size is omitted from some rows. Given values are once, few, many or a class for expanded clones.

v_gene	abundance	d_gene	j_gene	len	CDR3aa	CDR3nt
TRBV5-1	.	.	TRBJ2-5	14	CASSLAGFDETQYF	TGCGCCAGCAGCTTGGCCGGGTTTGACGAGACCCAGTACTTC
TRBV20-1	.	TRBD1	TRBJ2-7	13	CSATNRGHYEQYF	TGCAGTGCTACGAACAGGGGGCACTACGAGCAGTACTTC
TRBV6-1	.	.	TRBJ1-6	14	CATQRSVGGSPLHF	TGTGCCACCCAGCGTAGTGTGGGGGGTTCACCCCTCCACTTT
TRBV6-5	.	.	TRBJ2-1	13	CASSYSLQTEQFF	TGTGCCAGCAGTTACTCCCTCCAGACTGAGCAGTTCTTC
TRBV12-3/TRBV12-4	many	TRBD2	TRBJ2-7	13	CASSPGTINEQYF	TGTGCCAGCAGTCCAGGGACTATCAACGAGCAGTACTTC
TRBV20-1	many	.	TRBJ2-5	12	CSALVAAETQYF	TGCAGTGCCCTAGTAGCAGCAGAGACCCAGTACTTC
TRBV5-1	few	.	TRBJ1-1	14	CASSGGGLNTEAFF	TGCGCCAGCAGCGGGGGAGGGCTGAACACTGAAGCTTTCTTT
TRBV20-1	many	.	TRBJ2-1	12	CSASVEGWEQFF	TGCAGTGCTAGTGTTGAGGGGTGGGAGCAGTTCTTC
TRBV3-1	many	.	TRBJ2-3	18	CASSHRGDRSASTDTQYF	TGTGCCAGCAGCCACAGGGGCGATCGATCTGCTAGCACAGATACGCAGTATTTT
TRBV25-1	.	.	TRBJ1-1	12	CASSWSSTEAFF	TGTGCCAGCAGTTGGTCATCCACTGAAGCTTTCTTT